This T cell receptor (beta chain) came from a study of identical twins. From germline, CDR1 is KGHDR and CDR2 SFDVKD. The ends lost 3 bases at V and 5 bases at J; junction bases unmatched: 2. The CDR3 has 14 residues. No donor was unhealthy or non-Caucasian. This clonotype has a handful of counts. Its antigen is unknown. Study-wide results and caveats: For out-of-frame alpha sequences shared by twins, low generation probability was in excess. For cord blood, abundant beta clonotypes had fewer insertions, unlike memory repertoires, which showed none.

TCRdb redid the calling of the 5' RACE reads with MiXCR, one entry per CDR3 protein. The top ten clones hold 2.5% to 3.5% of a sample with 450,000 to 650,000 distinct CDR3 sequences, more than 9% of them seen once. The same data also contributed to another study, on yellow fever vaccine responses in identical twins.

The V and J genes are TRBV24-1 and TRBJ2-5; 10 bases line up with TRBD2. The TCR originated in a woman between 18 and 30 years old in good health. Material for sequencing was PBMCs. The chain's CDR3 is CATSDPTSGETQYF. In nucleotides, the CDR3 is TGTGCCACCAGTGATCCGACTAGCGGGGAGACCCAGTACTTC.